These 12 T cell receptor beta chains originate from one sample sequenced in a study of cytomegalovirus exposure and HLA in healthy donors. The PCR contained 60 Vbeta and 13 Jbeta primers. TCRdb's copy holds only in-frame clones and misses some; the assay was immunoSEQ multiplex PCR. The repertoire holds some 200,000 clones, with 65% to 90% as singletons. Sample: PBMCs. These receptors were taken from a man in his forties in good health and CMV-seropositive.

The sample holds a few counts of this clone. This chain connects TRBV4-3 to TRBJ2-1; 10 bases match TRBD1. This CDR3 has 16 amino acids. Germline CDR1 and CDR2: LGHNA and YSLEER. V lost 0 bases to trimming and J lost 6 bases; unmatched junction nucleotides: 5. The CDR3 sequence: CASSQDSGTGANEQFF. CDR3 in DNA: TGCGCCAGCAGCCAAGATTCCGGGACAGGGGCCAATGAGCAGTTCTTC.

The chain has TRBV5-1 and TRBJ2-5; 14 nucleotides match TRBD2. The V gene end was trimmed by 3 bases and the J gene end by 0 bases; junction bases not matched to a gene: 7. This CDR3 is 18 amino acids long. Germline assignment: CDR1 SGHRS and CDR2 YFSETQ. The CDR3 protein is CASSYGLAGGEYQETQYF. CDR3 bases: TGCGCCAGCAGCTACGGACTAGCGGGGGGCGAGTACCAAGAGACCCAGTACTTC.

The V and J genes are TRBV6-6 and TRBJ1-4, with D maybe TRBD1 (6 bases). The CDR3 length is 16 residues. V was cut by 6 bases and J by 3 bases, with 17 bases left in between. CDR1 and CDR2 from the germline V gene are MNHNY and SVGAGI (reference sequence). The CDR3 spells CASSTPRTESNEKLFF. The CDR3 region has the DNA TGTGCCAGCAGCACCCCTCGGACAGAGTCTAATGAAAAACTGTTTTTT.

The gene calls are TRBV30 and TRBJ1-3; 9 positions agree with TRBD1. CDR1 is GTSNPN, CDR2 SVGIG, per germline (reference sequence). V lost 0 bases and J lost 0; bases outside the gene matches: 15. This CDR3 is 20 amino acids long. The CDR3 DNA sequence: TGTGCCTGGAGTGTATCCCATTGGGACAGGGACTACAGCTCTGGAAACACCATATATTTT. Translation: CAWSVSHWDRDYSSGNTIYF.

This clone was detected once. The V gene is TRBV27, the J gene TRBJ2-5, with D perhaps TRBD1 (6 bases). Trimming removed 5 bases at V and 4 bases at J, with 17 bases between. The CDR3 covers 15 residues. Per germline, CDR1 MNHEY and CDR2 SMNVEV (reference sequence). CDR3 nucleotides: TGTGCCAGCAGTAAACAACAGGGTGTTGGAGAGACCCAGTACTTC. It codes for CASSKQQGVGETQYF.

This clone was recorded only once. The rearrangement links TRBV28 to TRBJ1-2; maybe TRBD1 (5 bases). Germline V gene sequence: CDR1 MDHEN, CDR2 SYDVKM. The V end was cut by 3 bases, the J end by 8 bases, with 10 bases between. The CDR3 covers 12 residues. The CDR3 is CASSFQGVGYTF. DNA for the CDR3: TGTGCCAGCAGTTTTCAGGGTGTCGGCTACACCTTC.

This clone was found once. The chain employs TRBV19 and TRBJ2-7; the match to TRBD1 covers 7 bases. V lost 0 bases to trimming and J lost 6 bases; unmatched junction nucleotides: 11. The CDR3 consists of 16 residues. In germline, CDR1 is LNHDA, CDR2 SQIVND (reference sequence). This CDR3 reads CASSIDRDSVMGEQYF. CDR3 sequence (DNA): TGTGCCAGTAGTATAGATCGGGACAGCGTAATGGGCGAGCAGTACTTC.

J is TRBJ2-7 and V is TRBV19; D not resolved. V lost 6 bases, J lost 0 bases, and 18 bases lay in between. This CDR3 contains 16 residues. The germline V gene has CDR1 LNHDA and CDR2 SQIVND (reference sequence). The chain's CDR3 is CASSPLPKFSSYEQYF. Here the CDR3 DNA reads TGTGCCAGTAGCCCCTTACCGAAGTTCAGCTCCTACGAGCAGTACTTC.

The chain employs TRBV19 and TRBJ1-2; D remains unclear. Germline-derived CDR1 and CDR2 are LNHDA and SQIVND (reference sequence). V dropped 5 bases and J dropped 5 bases, with 18 bases sitting between them. This CDR3 has 15 residues. The CDR3 DNA is TGTGCCAGTAGTGCCGGGTTAGAATTACTTTATGGCTACACCTTC. Amino acid sequence: CASSAGLELLYGYTF.

This clone came up a few times. The chain links TRBV11-2 to TRBJ1-1; 11 bases are a match to TRBD1. The V gene's germline CDR1 is SGHAT and CDR2 FQNNGV. J lost 11 bases, V lost 7 bases, and 6 bases had no gene match. The CDR3 consists of 12 residues. CDR3 amino acids: CASTRTGGGAFF. The DNA for the CDR3 is TGTGCCAGCACCAGGACAGGGGGCGGTGCTTTCTTT. Using reference TRBV11-2 and TRBJ1-1 for the parts outside the CDR3, the full variable domain is EAGVAQSPRYKIIEKRQSVAFWCNPISGHATLYWYQQILGQGPKLLIQFQNNGVVDDSQLPKDRFSAERLKGVDSTLKIQPAKLEDSAVYLCASTRTGGGAFFGQGTRLTVV.

V and J are TRBV9 and TRBJ2-7, with 8 bases aligning to TRBD2. V lost 0 bases and J lost 5; bases outside the gene matches: 22. The CDR3 covers 20 residues. Germline V lookup: CDR1 SGDLS, CDR2 YYNGEE. Here the CDR3 DNA reads TGTGCCAGCAGCGTAGCCGGAGTCTATGGGTTCGGCGGGGGGTCCAACGAGCAGTACTTC. This translates into CASSVAGVYGFGGGSNEQYF.

The CDR3 coding sequence is TGTGCCAGCAGCCAAACTAGCGGGGGGTACAATGAGCAGTTCTTC. Translating gives CASSQTSGGYNEQFF. This chain joins TRBV7-8 and TRBJ2-1, with 12 bases matching TRBD2. CDR3 length: 15 amino acids. The V and J ends lost 5 bases and 4 bases, in that order; junction bases with no gene match: 3. Germline V gene sequence: CDR1 SGHVS, CDR2 FQNEAQ.